This T cell receptor (beta chain) was sequenced in a study of shared clonotypes between healthy human individuals. Details on this clone: Its specificity is unknown.

This CDR3 has 12 amino acids. Germline V lookup: CDR1 SGHAT, CDR2 FQNNGV. V was clipped by 5 bases and J by 10 bases; unmatched bases: 4. Regarding the study as a whole: Generally, estimated richness proved larger in naive subsets than it did in memory subsets.

As processed by the authors: ImmunoSEQ output lacked quality scores and full-length reads, limiting matched filtering. Measured with immunoSEQ multiplex PCR; TCRdb has only the in-frame clones, and not every one. D and trimming were read from the DNA, whereas the V and J calls and clone size are those reported in that table. The sample holds 850,000 to 1,200,000 clones, around 74% seen once. The rearrangement links TRBV11-2 to TRBJ2-1, with 8 nucleotides matching TRBD1. The clonotype was recovered from a man aged 18 to 29 in good health. Input material: memory CD4+ T cells sorted from blood. The subset was: CD45RA-negative fraction. The CDR3 sequence: CASSKRDREQFF. The CDR3 coding sequence is TGTGCCAGCAGCAAAAGGGACAGGGAGCAGTTCTTC.